The TCR beta chain described here comes from a study of blood T cell repertoires in COVID-19 (TCRdb year 2020). Background for the entire study: Collaborator samples came from the United States, Italy and Spain and covered acute and convalescent phases of COVID-19. The prospective study material was composed of cDNA or gDNA derived from T cells, B-cell-depleted T cells, or PBMCs. Deeply sampled blood TCRbeta repertoires from subjects exposed to, actively infected with, or recovered from COVID-19 were included in the dataset. The repertoires were released in a freely available public database intended as a resource for research on the immune response to SARS-CoV-2. Samples came from the ongoing ImmuneRACE study (first 160 participants) plus 1,254 subjects from 6 global collaborators. A de-identified subject ID, COVID-19 status, age in years and sex were almost always included in the sample metadata. Where available, HLA class I and class II types were obtained from metadata supplied by the sample provider rather than from assay-based typing.

Concerning this clone: The antigen it binds to is not known. The input lacks base qualities; no much larger clone sits a single base away.

In the prospective study, participants were roughly 18 to 90 years old, resided in about two dozen geographic areas of the United States, and were enrolled through a virtual design. In the prospective study, cohorts were assigned on the basis of participant-reported clinical history obtained from a screening survey and a study questionnaire. ImmuneRACE Cohort 3 recovered participants were defined by two consecutive negative NP/OP PCR tests, healthcare professional clearance, or symptom resolution. In the prospective study, whole blood, serum and a nasopharyngeal or oropharyngeal swab were collected from each participant by mobile phlebotomists. Additional blood draws and questionnaires over a roughly two-month period could optionally be provided by prospective study participants. Blood samples from the prospective study were shipped frozen or at room temperature prior to DNA extraction. Looking up the germline V gene yields CDR1 MDHEN and CDR2 SYDVKM. Spanning cysteine to phenylalanine, the CDR3 consists of 19 amino acids. Of the read, only the CDR3 DNA is kept; its 57 bases are in frame from base 1. For this chain, trimming is 7 bases at the V end and 7 bases at the J end, and the number of junction bases without a gene match is 22.

The paper as a whole reports these results and caveats: How much clinical and demographic metadata was included differed by source and by participant, and the metadata was provided uncurated.

TCRbeta CDR3 regions were amplified from genomic DNA using the immunoSEQ Assay, a bias-controlled multiplex PCR. In the original analysis: Within the assay, amplification of reference gene primers was used to estimate how many nucleated cells each sample contained. To quantify the absolute abundance of each unique TCRbeta CDR3 rearrangement, sequence reads were collapsed and filtered. For each sample, productive Simpson clonality was calculated as the square root of Simpson's diversity index across productive rearrangements. Not all clones reach the TCRdb copy of this immuneACCESS table, which keeps in-frame sequences only. Checked studies attribute under half of the gap to unresolved V genes and leave the rest unexplained. V, J and clone size reflect that table, while D and trimming were determined from the DNA. This sample has approximately 300,000 clones in its table, and about nine tenths of those were observed once. Of the sample, 4.5% to 5.5% is held by the ten largest clones.

The chain joins TRBV28 to TRBJ2-2; 9 central nucleotides agree with TRBD2. The sequence derives from a man aged 60 to 69 who had recovered from COVID-19. Sequencing used PBMCs or T cells enriched from blood (not recorded which). The DNA sequence reads TGTGCCAGCACCACCCGGCCGGGCGGGAGGGCCTTCACAGGCGGGGAGCTGTTTTTT. This sequence encodes CASTTRPGGRAFTGGELFF.